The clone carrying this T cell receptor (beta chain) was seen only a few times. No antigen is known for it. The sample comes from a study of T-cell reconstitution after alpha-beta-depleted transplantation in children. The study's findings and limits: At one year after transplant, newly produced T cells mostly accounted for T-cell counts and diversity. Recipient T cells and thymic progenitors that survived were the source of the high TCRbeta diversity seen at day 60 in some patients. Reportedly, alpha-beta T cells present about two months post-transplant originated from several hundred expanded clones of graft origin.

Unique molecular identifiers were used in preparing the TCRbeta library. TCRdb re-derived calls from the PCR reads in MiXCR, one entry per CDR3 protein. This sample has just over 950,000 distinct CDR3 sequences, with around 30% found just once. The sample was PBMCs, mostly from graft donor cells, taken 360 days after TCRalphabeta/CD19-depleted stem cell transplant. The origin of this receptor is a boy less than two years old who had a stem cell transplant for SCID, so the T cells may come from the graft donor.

The CDR3 DNA follows: TGTGCCAGCAGCGTAGGGCTTGTGAGTAGCACAGATACGCAGTATTTT. It encodes CASSVGLVSSTDTQYF. This sequence joins TRBV9 and TRBJ2-3; D unresolved. CDR1 and CDR2 from the germline V gene are SGDLS and YYNGEE. The CDR3 extends over 16 amino acids. V was trimmed by 0 bases and J by 0 bases, leaving 11 bases between them.